Below, 30 T cell receptor beta chains from the same sample are listed, as sequenced in a study of blood T cell repertoires in COVID-19. Clones were sequenced by immunoSEQ multiplex PCR, and TCRdb holds only the in-frame ones, with some missing. In the table there are fewer than 200,000 clones, 88% of which are singletons. Sequencing was done on a sample of PBMCs or T cells enriched from blood (not recorded which). These TCRs come from a woman between 18 and 30 years old who had recovered from COVID-19.

The chain couples TRBV25-1 to TRBJ1-1, with a tentative D call TRBD1 (5 bases). Germline V lookup: CDR1 MGHDK, CDR2 SYGVNS. Trimming cost V 5 bases and J 1 base, with 17 bases left between them. The CDR3 is 16 residues long. The CDR3 DNA reads TGTGCCAGCAGTCCCACCATGACAGCTAGGAACACTGAAGCTTTCTTT. It yields the protein CASSPTMTARNTEAFF.

The gene calls are TRBV19 and TRBJ2-7, with 9 positions matching TRBD1. The CDR3 length is 17 residues. The V gene end was trimmed by 3 bases and the J gene end by 0 bases; junction bases not matched to a gene: 9. Germline assignment: CDR1 LNHDA and CDR2 SQIVND (reference sequence). CDR3 sequence (DNA): TGTGCCAGTAGTATTCTAATCCGACAGGGGGTCTCCTACGAGCAGTACTTC. It specifies CASSILIRQGVSYEQYF.

V usage is TRBV25-1 and J usage is TRBJ2-7, with TRBD1 identical over 8 bases. The CDR3 has 14 amino acids. Germline CDR1 reads MGHDK; CDR2 reads SYGVNS. After removal of 6 bases from V and 4 bases from J, the junction contained 8 bases not matched to a gene. CDR3 in DNA: TGTGCCAGCAGCGGGACAGGACCTTTTTACGAGCAGTACTTC. Protein product: CASSGTGPFYEQYF.

The chain links TRBV2 to TRBJ1-1; D perhaps matches TRBD1 (6 bases). The CDR3 has 14 residues. V shed 6 bases and J shed 7 bases, with 18 bases lying between them. Looked up from germline, CDR1 is SNHLY and CDR2 is FYNNEI. The CDR3 DNA follows: TGTGCCAGCAGAGATACAGTGGGGGCGGATGAAGCTTTCTTT. Protein product: CASRDTVGADEAFF.

This clone was observed once. The chain couples TRBV6-5 to TRBJ2-5; D not certain. The CDR3 has 12 amino acids. Trimming stripped 0 bases from V and 4 bases from J, with 3 bases between. The germline gives CDR1 MNHEY, CDR2 SVGAGI. The CDR3, as DNA: TGTGCCAGCAGTTACTCCGGAGAGACCCAGTACTTC. This codes for CASSYSGETQYF.

This clone occurred once. This sequence joins TRBV24-1 and TRBJ2-1, with no clear D. The CDR3 is 13 amino acids. The V end was cut by 8 bases, the J end by 4 bases, with 11 bases between. CDR1 and CDR2 from the germline V gene are KGHDR and SFDVKD. The CDR3 DNA is TGTGCCACCATGGCGCGGCCTTACAATGAGCAGTTCTTC. Translated: CATMARPYNEQFF.

This rearrangement joins TRBV14 to TRBJ1-2; 8 positions agree with TRBD1. Germline V gene data show CDR1 as SGHDN and CDR2 as FVKESK. With 4 bases clipped from V and 7 bases from J, the junction kept 8 bases outside the gene matches. This CDR3 is 14 amino acids long. CDR3 sequence (DNA): TGTGCCAGCAGCCCCGGACAGGGAACACTTGGCTACACCTTC. Amino acids: CASSPGQGTLGYTF.

V and J are TRBV4-2 and TRBJ1-4, with 12 bases lining up with TRBD1. Losses at the gene ends were 0 bases for V and 7 bases for J; bases not matched to a gene: 6. In germline, CDR1 is LGHNA, CDR2 YNFKEQ. This CDR3 contains 17 residues. The CDR3 DNA follows: TGTGCCAGCAGCCAAGACACGGGACAGGGGGCGGGTGAAAAACTGTTTTTT. This encodes CASSQDTGQGAGEKLFF.

The CDR3 here is CASSKDRGYQETQYF. The CDR3, as DNA: TGTGCCAGTAGTAAGGACAGGGGGTACCAAGAGACCCAGTACTTC. The chain links TRBV19 to TRBJ2-5; 10 bases map to TRBD1. The V gene end was trimmed by 4 bases and the J gene end by 0 bases; junction bases not matched to a gene: 2. Germline V gene lookup returns CDR1 LNHDA and CDR2 SQIVND (reference sequence). CDR3 size: 15 residues.

This sequence joins TRBV29-1 and TRBJ2-3; 7 nucleotides match TRBD1. Per germline, CDR1 SQVTM and CDR2 ANQGSEA. This CDR3 is built from 11 residues. CDR3 nucleotides: TGCAGGGGACAGCATGGGGATACGCAGTATTTT. Translating it yields CRGQHGDTQYF.

This chain connects TRBV4-1 to TRBJ1-2; D call uncertain. Trimming stripped 2 bases from V and 4 bases from J, with 8 bases between. The CDR3 spans 13 residues. The germline CDR1 and CDR2 sequences are MGHRA and YSYEKL. The CDR3 sequence is CASSQPGIYGYTF. The DNA of the CDR3 is TGCGCCAGCAGCCAACCCGGGATCTATGGCTACACCTTC.

This chain joins TRBV18 and TRBJ2-1; 8 bases map to TRBD1. J lost 4 bases, V lost 3 bases, and 5 bases had no gene match. The CDR3 has 15 residues. Germline V lookup: CDR1 KGHSH, CDR2 LQKENI. The CDR3 DNA reads TGTGCCAGCTCACCGGACAGGGTAGTTTACAATGAGCAGTTCTTC. This sequence encodes CASSPDRVVYNEQFF.

The chain is built from TRBV11-2 and TRBJ1-1; 7 bases align to TRBD1. Germline CDR1 is SGHAT and CDR2 is FQNNGV. V trimming: 3 bases; J trimming: 2 bases; junction bases outside the gene matches: 18. The CDR3 has 19 residues. The CDR3 reads CASSFPRQGNRGANTEAFF. CDR3 in DNA: TGTGCCAGCAGCTTTCCGAGACAGGGAAATAGGGGCGCTAACACTGAAGCTTTCTTT.

CDR3 sequence (DNA): TGCGCCAGCAGCCAAGATCCATCCCCGGGCGAGCAGTACTTC. Residues: CASSQDPSPGEQYF. The chain recombines TRBV4-1 with TRBJ2-7; no clear D gene. Trimming took off 0 bases at V and 6 bases at J, with 12 bases between the two ends. This CDR3 comprises 14 residues. Germline CDR1 MGHRA, CDR2 YSYEKL.

The chain uses TRBV7-2 and TRBJ2-1, with 8 bases matching TRBD1. Germline values: CDR1 SGHTA, CDR2 FQGNSA. The CDR3 has 13 amino acids. The V gene end was trimmed by 4 bases and the J gene end by 7 bases; junction bases not matched to a gene: 3. CDR3 sequence reads: CASSWDRSNEQFF. CDR3 bases: TGTGCCAGCAGCTGGGACAGGTCTAATGAGCAGTTCTTC.

The rearrangement links TRBV3-1 (or the pseudogene TRBV3-2) to TRBJ1-4, with 7 bases identical to TRBD1. The CDR3 totals 14 residues. Germline V gene sequence: CDR1 LGHDT, CDR2 YNNKEL (reference sequence). After removal of 1 base from V and 7 bases from J, the junction contained 3 bases not matched to a gene. The DNA for the CDR3 is TGTGCCAGCAGCCAAGGACAGGGTGGTGAAAAACTGTTTTTT. The encoded protein is CASSQGQGGEKLFF.

The sample holds many counts of this clone. The V and J genes are TRBV28 and TRBJ2-2; 10 bases are a match to TRBD2. The ends lost 6 bases at V and 5 bases at J; junction bases unmatched: 6. Per germline, CDR1 MDHEN and CDR2 SYDVKM. The CDR3 extends over 15 amino acids. The DNA for the CDR3 is TGTGCCAGCAGAACCCCAGCGGGAGGGACCGGGGAGCTGTTTTTT. It yields the protein CASRTPAGGTGELFF. The full variable domain, completed using reference TRBV28 and TRBJ2-2, is DVKVTQSSRYLVKRTGEKVFLECVQDMDHENMFWYRQDPGLGLRLIYFSYDVKMKEKGDIPEGYSVSREKKERFSLILESASTNQTSMYLCASRTPAGGTGELFFGEGSRLTVL.

The rearrangement links TRBV28 to TRBJ1-2, with D perhaps matching TRBD1 (5 bases). In germline, CDR1 is MDHEN, CDR2 SYDVKM. Trimming removed 7 bases at V and 1 base at J, with 7 bases between. The CDR3 sequence is 12 residues long. The CDR3: CASIQGNYGYTF. Written as DNA, the CDR3 is TGTGCCAGCATTCAGGGTAACTATGGCTACACCTTC.

This chain connects TRBV4-1 to TRBJ1-4, with no clear D. CDR3 size: 14 residues. Looked up from germline, CDR1 is MGHRA and CDR2 is YSYEKL. V lost 1 base and J lost 5, with 8 bases in between. CDR3 bases: TGCGCCAGCAGCCAAGCATCTAGAAATGAAAAACTGTTTTTT. This codes for CASSQASRNEKLFF.

This clone was detected once. V gene TRBV5-5 combines with J gene TRBJ1-2; D uncertain. V lost 1 base, J lost 1 base, and 11 bases lay in between. CDR1 and CDR2 from the germline V gene are SGHKS and YYEKEE (reference sequence). CDR3 length: 15 amino acids. The CDR3 bases are TGTGCCAGCAGCTTGATAGGCCTAGATAACTATGGCTACACCTTC. Its protein is CASSLIGLDNYGYTF.

This clone was recorded once. The chain couples TRBV2 to TRBJ1-4; 8 nucleotides match TRBD1. CDR3 length: 13 residues. The germline gives CDR1 SNHLY, CDR2 FYNNEI. J lost 3 bases, V lost 10 bases, and 4 bases had no gene match. The CDR3 bases are TGTGCCACCAAGGGACAGGCTAATGAAAAACTGTTTTTT. Translating gives CATKGQANEKLFF. Full variable domain (outside the CDR3, taken from reference TRBV2 and TRBJ1-4): EPEVTQTPSHQVTQMGQEVILRCVPISNHLYFYWYRQILGQKVEFLVSFYNNEISEKSEIFDDQFSVERPDGSNFTLKIRSTKLEDSAMYFCATKGQANEKLFFGSGTQLSVL.

The chain has TRBV24-1 and TRBJ2-3; tentatively, D is TRBD2 (5 bases). Between the trimmed V and J ends, which lost 5 bases and 2 bases, there was a span of 10 bases. The germline V gene encodes CDR1 KGHDR and CDR2 SFDVKD. The CDR3 has 14 residues. CDR3 DNA sequence: TGTGCCACCAGTGCCCCGGGATACACAGATACGCAGTATTTT. It yields the protein CATSAPGYTDTQYF.

This chain connects TRBV7-2 to TRBJ2-7; 9 bases fit TRBD2. With 2 bases clipped from V and 3 bases from J, the junction kept 11 bases outside the gene matches. The CDR3 has 17 amino acids. Germline V gives CDR1 SGHTA, CDR2 FQGNSA. CDR3 coding DNA: TGTGCCAGCAGCTTATATGCGGCTAGCGGGAAGGACTACGAGCAGTACTTC. Its translation is CASSLYAASGKDYEQYF.

The J gene is TRBJ1-3, the V gene TRBV7-2, with D unclear. Germline values: CDR1 SGHTA, CDR2 FQGNSA. CDR3 size: 16 residues. Trimming removed 2 bases from V and 4 bases from J, with 15 bases in between. In DNA form, the CDR3 reads TGTGCCAGCAGCTTATCCCCCCCCTTCGGGGGAAACACCATATATTTT. It codes for CASSLSPPFGGNTIYF.

The J gene is TRBJ1-1, the V gene TRBV28; 7 nucleotides match TRBD1. V lost 6 bases, J lost 5 bases, and 6 bases stayed unmatched. The CDR3 extends over 13 amino acids. The germline V gene encodes CDR1 MDHEN and CDR2 SYDVKM. The CDR3 coding sequence is TGTGCCAGCAGGGACCAGGGGGTAACTGAAGCTTTCTTT. This sequence encodes CASRDQGVTEAFF.

V is TRBV2 and J is TRBJ1-2; 7 bases match TRBD1. Germline CDR1 and CDR2: SNHLY and FYNNEI. V was clipped by 8 bases and J by 7 bases; unmatched bases: 7. The CDR3 covers 12 residues. CDR3 protein: CASRTGEVGYTF. DNA of the CDR3: TGTGCCAGCCGTACAGGGGAGGTTGGCTACACCTTC.

This chain connects TRBV28 to TRBJ1-2; D might be TRBD1 (6 bases). The CDR3 has 16 amino acids. Between the trimmed V and J ends, which lost 5 bases and 6 bases, there was a span of 22 bases. The V gene's germline CDR1 is MDHEN and CDR2 SYDVKM. This chain's CDR3 is CASSTQGLLSFNGYTF. CDR3 nucleotides: TGTGCCAGCAGTACACAGGGTTTACTCTCGTTCAATGGCTACACCTTC.

V and J are TRBV28 and TRBJ1-4, with 7 bases aligning to TRBD1. The trim removed 5 bases at V and 8 bases at J, leaving 11 bases unmatched. Germline V gene sequence: CDR1 MDHEN, CDR2 SYDVKM. This CDR3 has 15 residues. CDR3: CASSPTGEFFEKLFF. The CDR3 DNA sequence: TGTGCCAGCAGTCCTACAGGGGAGTTTTTCGAAAAACTGTTTTTT.

The chain recombines TRBV4-1 with TRBJ1-4, with D uncertain. Germline V lookup: CDR1 MGHRA, CDR2 YSYEKL. This CDR3 has 16 amino acids. Trimming left V 1 base short and J 5 bases short, with 14 bases between. CDR3 sequence reads: CASSQGPGVQNEKLFF. CDR3 bases: TGCGCCAGCAGCCAAGGGCCCGGGGTCCAAAATGAAAAACTGTTTTTT.

This clone has only one observation. The CDR3 spells CASSKLTGTRYGYTF. The CDR3 DNA reads as TGTGCCAGCAGTAAACTCACCGGGACTCGATATGGCTACACCTTC. V and J are TRBV28 and TRBJ1-2, with a possible D match to TRBD1 (5 bases). CDR1 and CDR2 from the germline V gene are MDHEN and SYDVKM. Deletions cut 5 bases from V and 5 bases from J, with 18 bases between. The CDR3 contains 15 residues.